This TCR beta chain was recovered during a study of T cells after yellow fever vaccination. Trimming removed 5 bases at V and 1 base at J, with 8 bases between. CDR3 length: 13 amino acids. This clonotype was picked up many times. Each CDR3 protein is one row after TCRdb ran MiXCR on the 5' RACE reads. The data show some 120,000 distinct CDR3 sequences, 8.9% seen once. The sequence was collected from a man aged 18 to 29 who received the YFV17D yellow fever vaccine. The chain carries TRBV12-3 or TRBV12-4 and TRBJ2-5, with D perhaps being TRBD1 or TRBD2 (5 bases each). The sample in question was CD8+ T cells sorted from PBMCs, obtained on the day of the yellow fever booster vaccination. The CDR3 loop reads CASSPGTQETQYF. The CDR3 DNA follows: TGTGCCAGCAGTCCTGGGACCCAAGAGACCCAGTACTTC.